The 10 T cell receptor beta chains below were found in one sample sequenced in a study of cytomegalovirus exposure and HLA in healthy donors. A multiplex PCR was run with 60 Vbeta primers and 13 Jbeta primers. Generated by immunoSEQ multiplex PCR, the TCRdb table keeps only in-frame clones and is missing some. The sample lists roughly 130,000 clones; roughly 80% were seen once. Sequenced sample: PBMCs. These receptors all come from a young man in good health and CMV-seronegative.

The rearrangement links TRBV11-2 to TRBJ2-7; possibly TRBD1 for D (5 bases). This CDR3 comprises 13 residues. Germline V gene lookup returns CDR1 SGHAT and CDR2 FQNNGV. The V end was cut by 1 base, the J end by 3 bases, with 7 bases between. The CDR3 region is CASSLVQGYEQYF. For the CDR3, the DNA is TGTGCCAGCAGCTTAGTTCAGGGCTACGAGCAGTACTTC.

This clone was detected a few times. V gene TRBV9 combines with J gene TRBJ1-4; 9 positions agree with TRBD1. The ends lost 2 bases at V and 2 bases at J; junction bases unmatched: 1. The V gene's germline CDR1 is SGDLS and CDR2 YYNGEE. CDR3 length: 15 residues. CDR3 coding DNA: TGTGCCAGCAGCGTCGACAGGGGGACTAATGAAAAACTGTTTTTT. This sequence encodes CASSVDRGTNEKLFF. Together with reference TRBV9 and TRBJ1-4, the CDR3 gives the full variable domain: DSGVTQTPKHLITATGQRVTLRCSPRSGDLSVYWYQQSLDQGLQFLIQYYNGEERAKGNILERFSAQQFPDLHSELNLSSLELGDSALYFCASSVDRGTNEKLFFGSGTQLSVL.

V usage is TRBV6-6 and J usage is TRBJ1-1, with D perhaps matching TRBD1 (6 bases). The CDR3 extends over 14 amino acids. V lost 2 bases to trimming and J lost 2 bases, with 9 bases between them. Germline CDR1 and CDR2: MNHNY and SVGAGI (reference sequence). CDR3 sequence: CASSYRDTNTEAFF. The CDR3 region has the DNA TGTGCCAGCAGTTACCGGGACACCAACACTGAAGCTTTCTTT.

V gene TRBV7-9 combines with J gene TRBJ2-2; D perhaps matches TRBD1 (5 bases). CDR1 and CDR2 (germline): SEHNR, FQNEAQ (reference sequence). This CDR3 comprises 14 residues. V lost 9 bases and J lost 0, with 11 bases in between. This chain's CDR3 is CAREEGANTGELFF. The CDR3, as DNA: TGTGCCAGAGAGGAAGGGGCGAACACCGGGGAGCTGTTTTTT.

The V gene is TRBV12-1, the J gene TRBJ1-5; the table's D call, TRBD1, was not checked against the DNA. TRBV12-1 is flagged as a pseudogene. The CDR3 spans 16 residues. The CDR3: CASSARDRGPNQPQHF. The CDR3 region has the DNA TGTGCCAGCAGTGCTAGGGACAGGGGCCCTAATCAGCCCCAGCATTTT.

The gene calls are TRBV7-6 and TRBJ2-3, with a tentative D call TRBD1 (6 bases). Germline V gene lookup returns CDR1 SGHVS and CDR2 FNYEAQ. This CDR3 is built from 15 residues. The V gene lost 1 base and the J gene lost 0 bases, with 8 bases spanning the gap. The CDR3 spells CASSLVGQSTDTQYF. CDR3 sequence (DNA): TGTGCCAGCAGCTTAGTGGGACAAAGCACAGATACGCAGTATTTT.

V usage is TRBV2 and J usage is TRBJ1-3; a weak D match, TRBD1 (5 bases). The CDR3 contains 15 residues. V lost 8 bases and J lost 2, with 16 bases in between. Germline V gene lookup returns CDR1 SNHLY and CDR2 FYNNEI. In DNA, the CDR3 is TGTGCCAGCCTCTCAGGGAGGCATCCTGGAAACACCATATATTTT. It yields the protein CASLSGRHPGNTIYF.

A single count supports this clone. At one of its ends the junction is not consistent with the germline gene, which may arise from a read error. The J gene is TRBJ2-6, the V gene TRBV4-1; 8 bases line up with TRBD1. This CDR3 has 22 amino acids. From germline, CDR1 is MGHRA and CDR2 YSYEKL. CDR3 DNA sequence: TGCGCCAGCAGCCAAGTTATCACGCGGCCGGGACAGGATTACTCTGGGGCCAACGGCCTGACTTTC. Translation gives CASSQVITRPGQDYSGANGLTF.

The chain is built from TRBV30 and TRBJ2-2; unclear D gene. Trimming stripped 1 base from V and 3 bases from J, with 9 bases between. This CDR3 is 14 amino acids long. Germline V CDR1 and CDR2: GTSNPN, SVGIG (reference sequence). CDR3 bases: TGTGCCTGGAGTGGGCCCTGGTACACCGGGGAGCTGTTTTTT. This codes for CAWSGPWYTGELFF.

In this sample, this clone turned up a few times. J is TRBJ1-1 and V is TRBV25-1; TRBD1 might be the D (5 bases). Germline assignment: CDR1 MGHDK and CDR2 SYGVNS. The V gene lost 3 bases and the J gene lost 5 bases, with 13 bases spanning the gap. The CDR3 runs 14 residues. CDR3 in DNA: TGTGCCAGCAGTGAGGGGGGGGGTCGGACTGAAGCTTTCTTT. Its translation is CASSEGGGRTEAFF.